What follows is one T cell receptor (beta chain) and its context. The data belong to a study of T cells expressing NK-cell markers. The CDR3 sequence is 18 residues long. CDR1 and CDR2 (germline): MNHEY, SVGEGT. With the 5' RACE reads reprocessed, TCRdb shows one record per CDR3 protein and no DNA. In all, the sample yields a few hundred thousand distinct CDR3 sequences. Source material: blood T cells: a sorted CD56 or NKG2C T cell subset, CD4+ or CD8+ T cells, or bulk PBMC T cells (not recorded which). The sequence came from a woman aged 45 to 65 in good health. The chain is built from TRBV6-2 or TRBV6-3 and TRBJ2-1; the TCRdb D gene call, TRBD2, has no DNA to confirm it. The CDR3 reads CASSYLSGLAGHYNEQFF.